What follows is one TCR beta chain and its context. There is no known antigen for this receptor. The sample holds no much larger clone one base away, and base qualities are not on file. The data are from a study of OX40 agonist ivuxolimab in advanced cancers. Concerning the study at large: The costimulatory receptor OX40 (CD134) was targeted by ivuxolimab, a fully human IgG2 agonistic monoclonal antibody. Three dose-escalation patients achieved partial responses, one with hepatocellular carcinoma and two with cutaneous melanoma. The dose-escalation cohort was about 83% male with a mean age of 60 years, ranging from roughly 20 to 80. Of the roughly 53 patients in dose escalation, approximately 20 had hepatocellular carcinoma, about 15 had melanoma, 9 had renal cell carcinoma and 9 had head and neck cancer. Intravenous ivuxolimab was administered to patients every 2 weeks at six dose levels: 0.01, 0.1, 0.3, 1.5, 3 and 10 mg/kg. The paper describes the monotherapy dose-escalation part (N ≈ 52 patients) of the phase I trial of ivuxolimab. Prior anti-PD-1, anti-PD-L1 or anti-CTLA-4 therapy was permitted, and roughly two fifths of dose-escalation patients had received checkpoint inhibitors. The purpose of peripheral TCRbeta sequencing was to test whether ivuxolimab changed TCR sequence diversity and led to clonal T-cell expansion.

Patients with autoimmune disease history or receiving systemic immunosuppression were excluded from the trial. Peripheral blood for TCR sequencing was drawn from every dose cohort at baseline, at cycle 4 day 1 and at cycle 7 day 1. Samples were obtained from an open-label, multicenter, first-in-human phase I dose-escalation trial of ivuxolimab. The trial enrolled adults with locally advanced or metastatic head and neck squamous cell, hepatocellular, melanoma or renal cell carcinoma. Before TCR sequencing, CD4+ T cells and CD8+ T cells from peripheral blood were sorted into separate populations. For sequencing of the TCRbeta CDR3 region, genomic DNA was extracted from the sorted cells. TCRbeta CDR3 regions were sequenced using the immunoSEQ Assay. This is the immuneACCESS table as TCRdb keeps it, with only in-frame sequences that have V and J called. A part of the clones is gone; compared with another copy, unresolved V genes explain less than half, and the rest is unexplained. Across this sample there are around 41,000 clones, with approximately 91% seen only once. Roughly 13% of the sample rests with the top ten.

The paper's findings and limits, for the study overall: The antigen specificity of the peripheral T cells that underwent clonal expansion was not determined. At doses of 0.1 to 3.0 mg/kg, clonal expansion of both CD4+ and CD8+ blood T cells was observed from baseline to week 6. Low levels of normalized T-cell clonal expansion were also shown by some nonresponding patients. After ivuxolimab, expanded clones were on average more numerous among CD8+ T cells than among CD4+ T cells. In the 0.1-3.0 mg/kg groups, partial responders were among the patients with the lowest normalized peripheral clonal expansion, particularly in CD8+ T cells.

Material: CD4+ or CD8+ T cells sorted from blood, obtained in a trial of the OX40 agonist ivuxolimab. The clonotype originates from an adult with an advanced solid tumor such as melanoma, head and neck, liver or kidney cancer.

The nucleotide sequence is given as TGTGCCAGCAGTGAAGGTCCTCAAGAAGCCAAAAACATTCAGTACTTC. Translated, it gives CASSEGPQEAKNIQYF. The rearrangement combines TRBV2 with TRBJ2-4; there is no confident call for the D gene. V loses 1 base of germline sequence and J loses 0 bases, and the interval between the two ends is 10 bases. The CDR3 runs 16 amino acids, cysteine and phenylalanine included. Only the CDR3 DNA is retained, 48 bases long and in frame from the first base. Looking up the germline V gene yields CDR1 SNHLY and CDR2 FYNNEI.